This T cell receptor beta chain was sequenced for a study of identical twins. Whole-study findings and limits: Its conclusions, products of cross-sectional statistical analysis, did not come from following the same donors.

As for this clonotype: Its matching antigen is unknown.

A template switching step contributed a universal primer site, while unique molecular identifiers were present in the cDNA. Via MiXCR, TCRdb re-called the 5' RACE reads, giving one row per CDR3 protein. The table has fewer than 500,000 distinct CDR3 sequences, less than 25% seen once. The CDR3 has 16 residues. Germline CDR1 and CDR2: LNHDA and SQIVND (reference sequence). V shed 3 bases and J 4 bases; nucleotides not matched to a gene: 4. This sample was also put to use in a study of T cells expressing NK-cell markers. From that report: The authors derived TCR beta repertoires from sorted CD3+CD56+NKG2C+, CD3+CD56+NKG2C- and CD3+CD56-NKG2C+ T cells. Dominant NKG2C+ clonotypes were found to form about 1.0-8% of CD8+ T cells in roughly 6 donors.

The origin of this receptor is a woman aged 18-30 years in good health. What was sequenced was CD4+ T cells sorted from blood. V gene TRBV19 combines with J gene TRBJ1-5; 12 nucleotides agree with TRBD1. The CDR3 bases are TGTGCCAGTAGTATGGGGGACAGGGGGCTTAATCAGCCCCAGCATTTT. This translates into CASSMGDRGLNQPQHF.